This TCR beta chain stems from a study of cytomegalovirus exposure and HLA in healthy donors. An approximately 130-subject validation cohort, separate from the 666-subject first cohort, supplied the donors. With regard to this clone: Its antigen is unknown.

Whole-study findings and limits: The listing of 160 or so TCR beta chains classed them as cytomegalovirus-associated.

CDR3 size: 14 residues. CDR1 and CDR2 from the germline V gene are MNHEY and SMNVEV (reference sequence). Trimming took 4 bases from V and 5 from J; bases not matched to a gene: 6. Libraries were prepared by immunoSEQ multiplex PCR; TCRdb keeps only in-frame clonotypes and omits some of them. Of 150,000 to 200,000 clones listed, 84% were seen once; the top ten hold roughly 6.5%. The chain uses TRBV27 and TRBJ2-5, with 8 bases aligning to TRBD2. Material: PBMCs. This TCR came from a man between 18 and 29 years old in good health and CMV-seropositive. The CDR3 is CASSSLADWETQYF. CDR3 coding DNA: TGTGCCAGCAGTTCACTAGCGGACTGGGAGACCCAGTACTTC.